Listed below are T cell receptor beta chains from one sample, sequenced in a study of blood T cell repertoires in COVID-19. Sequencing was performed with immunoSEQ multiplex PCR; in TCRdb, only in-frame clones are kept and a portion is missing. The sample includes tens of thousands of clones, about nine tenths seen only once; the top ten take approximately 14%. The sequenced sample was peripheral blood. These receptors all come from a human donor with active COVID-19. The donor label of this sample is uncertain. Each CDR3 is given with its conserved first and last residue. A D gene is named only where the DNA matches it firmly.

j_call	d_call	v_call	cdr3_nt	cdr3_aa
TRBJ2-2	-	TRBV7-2	TGTGCCAGCAGCCCTATAGTAAGCACCGGGGAGCTGTTTTTT	CASSPIVSTGELFF
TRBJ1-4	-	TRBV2	TGTGCCAGCAGTGGAGGGAGGACTAATGAAAAACTGTTTTTT	CASSGGRTNEKLFF
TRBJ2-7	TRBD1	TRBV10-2	TGCGCCAGCACCCCGGACAGGGATATCTACGAGCAGTACTTC	CASTPDRDIYEQYF
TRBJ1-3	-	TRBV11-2	TGTGCCAGCAGCTTACTTTACAGGGTCTCAGGAAACACCATATATTTT	CASSLLYRVSGNTIYF
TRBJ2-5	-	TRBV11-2	TGTGCCAGCAGCTCCCTCCTCAGTTCCCAAGAGACCCAGTACTTC	CASSSLLSSQETQYF
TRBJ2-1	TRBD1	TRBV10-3	TGTGCCATCAGTGATCCACGGGACAGGGGAGATGAGCAGTTCTTC	CAISDPRDRGDEQFF
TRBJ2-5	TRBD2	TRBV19	TGTGCCAGTAGCTGGGGGACTAGCCAAGAGACCCAGTACTTC	CASSWGTSQETQYF
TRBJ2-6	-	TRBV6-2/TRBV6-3	TGTGCCAGCAGTTACTCGTCATCGAGTCGGTCAACGAGCTCTGGGGCCAACGTCCTGACTTTC	CASSYSSSSRSTSSGANVLTF
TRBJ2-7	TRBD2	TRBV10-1	TGCGCCAGCAGTTTCGGACTAGCCTACGAGCAGTACTTC	CASSFGLAYEQYF
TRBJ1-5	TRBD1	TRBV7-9	TGTGCCAGCAGCTTGTCCGGGACAGAAAATCAGCCCCAGCATTTT	CASSLSGTENQPQHF